These 21 T cell receptor beta chains were all obtained from the same sample, sequenced in a study of cytomegalovirus exposure and HLA in healthy donors. Amplification used 60 Vbeta primers and 13 Jbeta primers. Clones were read by immunoSEQ multiplex PCR, and TCRdb kept only the in-frame ones, dropping some. The sample lists 150,000 to 200,000 clones, about 90% seen once, with 0.2% to 0.3% in the top ten. The specimen was PBMCs. The receptors were sampled from a girl under three years old in good health and CMV-seronegative.

In this sample, this clone turned up a few times. The chain recombines TRBV30 with TRBJ2-1; D possibly corresponds to TRBD2 (5 bases). The ends were cut back, 4 bases at V and 0 bases at J, with 10 bases in the middle. The germline V gene encodes CDR1 GTSNPN and CDR2 SVGIG (reference sequence). The CDR3 spans 14 residues. CDR3 sequence (DNA): TGTGCCTGGAACAAACGGGACTCCTACAATGAGCAGTTCTTC. Translated, it gives CAWNKRDSYNEQFF.

This chain connects TRBV4-1 to TRBJ2-5; 11 nucleotides align to TRBD2. The germline gives CDR1 MGHRA, CDR2 YSYEKL. The CDR3 covers 18 residues. V lost 1 base and J lost 2; bases outside the gene matches: 9. The CDR3 loop is CASSQGSGGAPGQETQYF. In nucleotides, the CDR3 is TGCGCCAGCAGCCAAGGTAGCGGGGGGGCCCCAGGGCAAGAGACCCAGTACTTC.

The V gene is TRBV9, the J gene TRBJ2-3, with a weak D call TRBD1 (6 bases). Germline CDR1 is SGDLS and CDR2 is YYNGEE. With 5 bases removed from V and 4 bases from J, the gap between germline ends came to 17 bases. This CDR3 is 15 amino acids long. CDR3 nucleotides: TGTGCCAGCAGTGCCGGACTCCCAGGGGCAGATACGCAGTATTTT. Residues: CASSAGLPGADTQYF.

The DNA for the CDR3 is TGTGCCAGCAGCACTTCCACAGGAGATGCTAACTATGGCTACACCTTC. Translated: CASSTSTGDANYGYTF. The rearrangement joins TRBV7-9 to TRBJ1-2, with a possible D match to TRBD1 (5 bases). This CDR3 region has 16 residues. Per germline, CDR1 SEHNR and CDR2 FQNEAQ (reference sequence). Trimming pared 5 bases from V and 0 bases from J, leaving 16 bases between.

This chain connects TRBV19 to TRBJ1-4; a possible D gene is TRBD1 (5 bases). Germline V lookup: CDR1 LNHDA, CDR2 SQIVND (reference sequence). Trimming cost V 6 bases and J 4 bases, with 21 bases left between them. This CDR3 comprises 17 residues. CDR3 DNA: TGTGCCAGTAGCCCCAGGGTTTCATCGTCGGGTAATGAAAAACTGTTTTTT. The encoded protein is CASSPRVSSSGNEKLFF. Variable domain in full (rest from reference TRBV19 and TRBJ1-4): DGGITQSPKYLFRKEGQNVTLSCEQNLNHDAMYWYRQDPGQGLRLIYYSQIVNDFQKGDIAEGYSVSREKKESFPLTVTSAQKNPTAFYLCASSPRVSSSGNEKLFFGSGTQLSVL.

This chain joins TRBV27 and TRBJ1-2; D is possibly TRBD1 (6 bases). Trimming removed 5 bases at V and 10 bases at J, with 26 bases between. Germline lookup yields CDR1 MNHEY and CDR2 SMNVEV (reference sequence). This CDR3 has 16 residues. CDR3 amino acids: CASSLSGGLSTRLYTF. CDR3 nucleotides: TGTGCCAGCAGTCTCTCCGGGGGGCTCAGTACTCGCCTCTACACCTTC.

This clone was counted once. The chain has TRBV30 and TRBJ1-1, with D perhaps matching TRBD1 (5 bases). This CDR3 spans 17 amino acids. V lost 2 bases, J lost 2 bases, and 21 bases lay in between. Germline V gives CDR1 GTSNPN, CDR2 SVGIG (reference sequence). As DNA, the CDR3 is TGTGCCTGGAGTAAAAGATCAGGGACTCTCATTAACACTGAAGCTTTCTTT. It is translated as CAWSKRSGTLINTEAFF.

This clone occurred a few times. The gene calls are TRBV10-3 and TRBJ2-1; no firm D call. The CDR3 covers 12 residues. In germline, CDR1 is ENHRY, CDR2 SYGVKD. The V gene lost 8 bases and the J gene lost 2 bases, with 7 bases spanning the gap. CDR3 nucleotides: TGTGCCATCTCCCCCGCCTACAATGAGCAGTTCTTC. Amino acid sequence: CAISPAYNEQFF.

The table lists this clone with a few counts. This CDR3 is also generated by other DNA sequences in the sample. The V and J genes are TRBV9 and TRBJ2-1, with 7 bases that match TRBD2. V dropped 1 base and J dropped 7; count of bases not matched to a gene: 11. The CDR3 is 16 residues long. Germline values: CDR1 SGDLS, CDR2 YYNGEE. The CDR3 region has the DNA TGTGCCAGCAGCGTACTTGGGGGGGGTCGTGGAAATGAGCAGTTCTTC. It yields the protein CASSVLGGGRGNEQFF.

V and J are TRBV7-9 and TRBJ1-5, with 9 nucleotides matching TRBD1. V shed 5 bases and J 6 bases; nucleotides not matched to a gene: 5. Germline V lookup: CDR1 SEHNR, CDR2 FQNEAQ (reference sequence). The CDR3 is 14 residues long. This chain's CDR3 is CASSPTGGGQPQHF. CDR3 nucleotides: TGTGCCAGCAGCCCAACAGGGGGCGGTCAGCCCCAGCATTTT.

V gene TRBV20-1 combines with J gene TRBJ2-5; D is perhaps TRBD2 (5 bases). V dropped 8 bases and J dropped 9 bases, with 16 bases sitting between them. CDR1 is DFQATT, CDR2 SNEGSKA, per germline (reference sequence). The CDR3 totals 11 residues. The CDR3 DNA sequence: TGCAGTTGCTACTTCGGGGTGGCCCAGTACTTC. Amino acid sequence: CSCYFGVAQYF.

The chain is built from TRBV4-2 and TRBJ2-2, with TRBD2 identical over 13 bases. Germline lookup yields CDR1 LGHNA and CDR2 YNFKEQ. The CDR3 runs to 15 residues. With V trimmed by 4 bases and J by 6 bases, 2 bases remained unmatched. Here the CDR3 reads CASSPGLAGAGELFF. The CDR3 nucleotides read TGTGCCAGCAGCCCTGGACTAGCGGGAGCCGGGGAGCTGTTTTTT.

The chain recombines TRBV11-2 with TRBJ1-1; no reliable D call. Germline CDR1 reads SGHAT; CDR2 reads FQNNGV. V lost 0 bases, J lost 2 bases, and 10 bases lay in between. There are 15 residues in the CDR3. The CDR3 DNA reads TGTGCCAGCAGCTTAGATCAAGGCGGAAACACTGAAGCTTTCTTT. Encoded protein: CASSLDQGGNTEAFF.

The chain recombines TRBV7-3 with TRBJ2-3, with 14 bases that match TRBD2. This CDR3 region has 18 residues. CDR1 is SGHTA, CDR2 FQGTGA, per germline. V trimming: 5 bases; J trimming: 2 bases; junction bases outside the gene matches: 9. CDR3 DNA: TGTGCCAGCAGCCCAACGGGACTAGCGGGAGCCCACACAGATACGCAGTATTTT. Protein product: CASSPTGLAGAHTDTQYF.

This clone occurred a few times. The chain couples TRBV7-9 to TRBJ2-7; unclear D gene. The ends were cut back, 5 bases at V and 3 bases at J, with 5 bases in the middle. Germline values: CDR1 SEHNR, CDR2 FQNEAQ (reference sequence). The CDR3 totals 11 residues. The CDR3 here is CASSPLYEQYF. The CDR3 region has the DNA TGTGCCAGCAGCCCCCTCTACGAGCAGTACTTC.

The V and J genes are TRBV19 and TRBJ2-5; 13 bases are shared with TRBD2. Germline V CDR1 and CDR2: LNHDA, SQIVND (reference sequence). Germline trimming cut 5 bases from V and 5 bases from J; bases unmatched to any gene: 5. The length of the CDR3 is 15 residues. CDR3 sequence reads: CASSFGLAGAETQYF. CDR3 in DNA: TGTGCCAGTAGTTTCGGACTAGCGGGGGCCGAGACCCAGTACTTC.

This clone was detected only a few times. The chain uses TRBV27 and TRBJ2-7, with 7 bases that match TRBD2. Germline trimming cut 6 bases from V and 3 bases from J; bases unmatched to any gene: 11. Germline V gene sequence: CDR1 MNHEY, CDR2 SMNVEV (reference sequence). CDR3 length: 15 amino acids. The CDR3 loop is CASSQSGTIIYEQYF. CDR3 coding DNA: TGTGCCAGCAGCCAGAGCGGGACCATAATCTACGAGCAGTACTTC.

The J gene is TRBJ1-5, the V gene TRBV7-9, with D possibly matching TRBD1 (6 bases). The CDR3 is 12 residues long. V was trimmed by 6 bases and J by 6 bases, leaving 9 bases between them. Germline lookup yields CDR1 SEHNR and CDR2 FQNEAQ (reference sequence). The CDR3 reads CASRLGAQPQHF. In DNA form, the CDR3 reads TGTGCCAGCAGATTGGGGGCTCAGCCCCAGCATTTT. Together with reference TRBV7-9 and TRBJ1-5, the CDR3 gives the full variable domain: DTGVSQNPRHKITKRGQNVTFRCDPISEHNRLYWYRQTLGQGPEFLTYFQNEAQLEKSRLLSDRFSAERPKGSFSTLEIQRTEQGDSAMYLCASRLGAQPQHFGDGTRLSIL.

V gene TRBV18 combines with J gene TRBJ2-1, with 8 bases that match TRBD2. Per the germline V gene, CDR1 is KGHSH and CDR2 is LQKENI. CDR3 length: 22 amino acids. The V gene end was trimmed by 3 bases and the J gene end by 5 bases; junction bases not matched to a gene: 27. This chain's CDR3 is CASSPPWSLKQRAGLEDNEQFF. The CDR3, as DNA: TGTGCCAGCTCACCCCCCTGGTCCCTGAAACAAAGGGCGGGACTAGAAGACAATGAGCAGTTCTTC.

This rearrangement joins TRBV2 to TRBJ2-5; 10 nucleotides line up with TRBD2. Matching the DNA end better, TRBJ2-7 makes the J call doubtful. This CDR3 is 15 amino acids long. CDR1 and CDR2 (germline): SNHLY, FYNNEI. As DNA, the CDR3 is TGTGCCAGCAGTGCCGTACTAGCGGGAAAATACGAGCAGTACTTC. This sequence encodes CASSAVLAGKYEQYF.

The genes are TRBV19 and TRBJ2-4, with 9 bases aligning to TRBD2. The CDR3 is 17 residues long. CDR1 LNHDA and CDR2 SQIVND come from the germline V gene (reference sequence). The junction had 14 bases not matched to a gene; V was cut back by 3 bases and J by 8 bases. The chain's CDR3 is CASSIGAAGGMGDIQYF. DNA for the CDR3: TGTGCCAGTAGTATCGGAGCGGCGGGGGGGATGGGGGACATTCAGTACTTC.